Presented here are 18 T cell receptor beta chains from one specimen sequenced in a study of CD8 T cells in ankylosing spondylitis. TCRdb independently ran MiXCR on the 5' RACE reads; one entry per CDR3 protein. The table lists some 240,000 distinct CDR3 sequences, about 20% of them singletons. Sequencing was done on a sample of blood, either unsorted or a sorted T cell fraction (not recorded which). Receptor source: a male donor with ankylosing spondylitis or in good health (not recorded which).

This clonotype has ten or more counts. The chain combines TRBV6-2 or TRBV6-3 with TRBJ2-3; TRBD2 aligns across 13 bases. The germline gives CDR1 MNHEY, CDR2 SVGEGT. The CDR3 runs 14 residues. V lost 6 bases, J lost 10 bases, and 7 bases stayed unmatched. The CDR3 region is CASSGLAGDWSQYF. For the CDR3, the DNA is TGTGCCAGCAGCGGACTAGCGGGAGACTGGTCGCAGTATTTT.

V usage is TRBV25-1 and J usage is TRBJ1-4; tentatively, D is TRBD1 (5 bases). Germline-derived CDR1 and CDR2 are MGHDK and SYGVNS. There are 17 residues in the CDR3. Trimming removed 1 base at V and 7 bases at J, with 19 bases between. CDR3 bases: TGTGCCAGCAGTGAATTTACCCGGGGCCCGGCCACTGAAAAACTGTTTTTT. Translation: CASSEFTRGPATEKLFF.

This clonotype was found a few times. V and J are TRBV5-1 and TRBJ2-7; D is uncertain. Germline V lookup: CDR1 SGHRS, CDR2 YFSETQ. Trimming pared 7 bases from V and 6 bases from J, leaving 8 bases between. This CDR3 has 10 amino acids. The CDR3 bases are TGCGCCAGCTCATTCTGCGAGCAGTACTTC. Protein: CASSFCEQYF. Based on the CDR3 plus reference TRBV5-1 and TRBJ2-7, the full variable domain is KAGVTQTPRYLIKTRGQQVTLSCSPISGHRSVSWYQQTPGQGLQFLFEYFSETQRNKGNFPGRFSGRQFSNSRSEMNVSTLELGDSALYLCASSFCEQYFGPGTRLTVT.

This clonotype was recorded many times. V and J are TRBV20-1 and TRBJ2-7, with 13 bases that match TRBD2. Germline CDR1 DFQATT, CDR2 SNEGSKA (reference sequence). This CDR3 spans 13 amino acids. Trimming at V came to 6 bases and at J to 4 bases, leaving 3 bases not matched to a gene. The CDR3 DNA is TGCAGTGCCCGGACTAGCGGGAGTTACGAGCAGTACTTC. Its protein product is CSARTSGSYEQYF.

The chain couples TRBV12-1 to TRBJ2-1. TRBV12-1 is tagged as a pseudogene. The length of the CDR3 is 8 residues. CDR3 sequence reads: CASWEQFF. CDR3 nucleotides: TGTGCCAGCTGGGAGCAGTTCTTC.

This clonotype was detected a few times. The J gene is TRBJ2-1, the V gene TRBV20-1; 8 nucleotides align to TRBD2. The CDR3 loop spans 16 amino acids. Germline CDR1 is DFQATT and CDR2 is SNEGSKA (reference sequence). With 0 bases clipped from V and 4 bases from J, the junction kept 8 bases outside the gene matches. This CDR3 reads CSARDFYGREYNEQFF. The CDR3 bases are TGCAGTGCTAGAGATTTTTACGGGAGGGAATACAATGAGCAGTTCTTC.

This clonotype appeared once. CDR3 residues: CASSQGTVTDTQYF. DNA of the CDR3: TGCGCCAGCAGCCAAGGGACGGTCACAGATACGCAGTATTTT. The chain couples TRBV4-1 to TRBJ2-3, with unresolved D. Germline CDR1 and CDR2: MGHRA and YSYEKL. The CDR3 has 14 residues. Trimming left V 1 base short and J 2 bases short, with 7 bases between.

This clonotype was detected a few times. The chain carries TRBV7-3 and TRBJ1-6; the match to TRBD1 covers 8 bases. CDR3 length: 15 residues. The V and J ends lost 5 bases and 7 bases, in that order; junction bases with no gene match: 7. The germline V gene has CDR1 SGHTA and CDR2 FQGTGA. The CDR3 is CASSPGQGGNSPLHF. The CDR3 nucleotides are TGTGCCAGCAGCCCCGGACAGGGTGGGAATTCACCCCTCCACTTT.

This clonotype has at least ten counts. V gene TRBV11-2 combines with J gene TRBJ1-1, with no clear D. Germline loops: CDR1 SGHAT, CDR2 FQNNGV. This CDR3 spans 15 amino acids. With 0 bases removed from V and 0 bases from J, the gap between germline ends came to 8 bases. Here the CDR3 DNA reads TGTGCCAGCAGCTTAGATCAGCCTTTGAACACTGAAGCTTTCTTT. It is translated as CASSLDQPLNTEAFF.

In its sample, this clonotype was seen a few times. The DNA for the CDR3 is TGCAGTGCCACGACCAAGACAGGGCCTCTATACGAGCAGTACTTC. It codes for CSATTKTGPLYEQYF. The chain has TRBV20-1 and TRBJ2-7; 7 bases agree with TRBD1. The V gene end was trimmed by 6 bases and the J gene end by 4 bases; junction bases not matched to a gene: 15. The CDR3 covers 15 residues. Germline CDR1 and CDR2: DFQATT and SNEGSKA (reference sequence).

This clonotype has at least ten counts. This chain links TRBV20-1 with TRBJ2-1; D gene unclear. The germline gives CDR1 DFQATT, CDR2 SNEGSKA (reference sequence). This CDR3 comprises 15 residues. Deletions cut 0 bases from V and 0 bases from J, with 9 bases between. The CDR3 DNA is TGCAGTGCTAGAGAGGCACATGGCTCCTACAATGAGCAGTTCTTC. Translation: CSAREAHGSYNEQFF.

This clonotype was seen a handful of times. The chain carries TRBV5-1 and TRBJ1-1; weak D call: TRBD1 (5 bases). Trimming left V 4 bases short and J 0 bases short, with 13 bases between. The CDR3 runs 15 residues. The V gene's germline CDR1 is SGHRS and CDR2 YFSETQ. The CDR3 region has the DNA TGCGCCAGCAGCGCTGGCCGGGACCTGAACACTGAAGCTTTCTTT. Residues: CASSAGRDLNTEAFF.

This clonotype has a handful of counts. The CDR3 here is CASSPTGWAGEQYF. In DNA, the CDR3 is TGTGCCAGCAGTCCGACAGGGTGGGCAGGGGAGCAGTACTTC. V is TRBV12-3 or TRBV12-4 and J is TRBJ2-7, with TRBD1 identical over 7 bases. The ends lost 5 bases at V and 7 bases at J; junction bases unmatched: 11. The CDR3 is 14 residues long.

The rearrangement joins TRBV27 to TRBJ1-1; unclear D gene. Trimming took off 6 bases at V and 5 bases at J, with 13 bases between the two ends. The CDR3 is 13 residues long. Germline CDR1 is MNHEY and CDR2 is SMNVEV (reference sequence). CDR3 loop: CASSLRWGTEAFF. The CDR3 nucleotides are TGTGCCAGCAGCCTTCGATGGGGAACTGAAGCTTTCTTT.

This clonotype was seen more than once but under ten times. The gene calls are TRBV29-1 and TRBJ1-2; 11 bases match TRBD1. The CDR3 extends over 13 amino acids. The ends lost 7 bases at V and 3 bases at J; junction bases unmatched: 4. Germline V CDR1 and CDR2: SQVTM, ANQGSEA. CDR3 sequence reads: CSGTGGADYGYTF. The CDR3 region has the DNA TGCAGCGGGACAGGGGGCGCGGACTATGGCTACACCTTC.

The rearrangement uses TRBV12-3 or TRBV12-4 and TRBJ2-2; 8 bases fit TRBD2. CDR3 length: 15 amino acids. Unmatched junction bases numbered 4, after V lost 7 bases and J lost 0 bases. The CDR3 is CASTQTSANTGELFF. Written as DNA, the CDR3 is TGTGCCAGCACCCAGACTAGCGCGAACACCGGGGAGCTGTTTTTT.

This clonotype was recorded a few times. V gene TRBV6-2 or TRBV6-3 combines with J gene TRBJ2-7, with TRBD1 matching over 9 bases. Losses at the gene ends were 1 base for V and 5 bases for J; bases not matched to a gene: 3. The CDR3 runs to 14 residues. Germline V gives CDR1 MNHEY, CDR2 SVGEGT. DNA of the CDR3: TGTGCCAGCAGTTACTTGGGGACAGGGAACGAGCAGTACTTC. This translates into CASSYLGTGNEQYF.

Only a few counts were recorded for this clonotype. The chain joins TRBV7-8 to TRBJ2-5; 7 bases align to TRBD2. The CDR3 has 14 amino acids. The J segment lost 1 base and the V segment lost 3 bases, leaving 2 bases of the junction unmatched. Per germline, CDR1 SGHVS and CDR2 FQNEAQ. The CDR3 nucleotides read TGTGCCAGCAGCTTCCTAGCGGTCCAAGAGACCCAGTACTTC. Its translation: CASSFLAVQETQYF.